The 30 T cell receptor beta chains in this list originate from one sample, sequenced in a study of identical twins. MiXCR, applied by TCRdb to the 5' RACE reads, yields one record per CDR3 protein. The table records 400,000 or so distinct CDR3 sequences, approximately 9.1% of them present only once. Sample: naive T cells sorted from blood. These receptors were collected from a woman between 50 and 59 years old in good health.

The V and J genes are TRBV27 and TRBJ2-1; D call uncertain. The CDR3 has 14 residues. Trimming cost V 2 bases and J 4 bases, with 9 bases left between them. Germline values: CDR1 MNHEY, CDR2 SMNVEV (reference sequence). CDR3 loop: CASSLEVRYNEQFF. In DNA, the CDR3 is TGTGCCAGCAGTTTAGAGGTCAGGTACAATGAGCAGTTCTTC.

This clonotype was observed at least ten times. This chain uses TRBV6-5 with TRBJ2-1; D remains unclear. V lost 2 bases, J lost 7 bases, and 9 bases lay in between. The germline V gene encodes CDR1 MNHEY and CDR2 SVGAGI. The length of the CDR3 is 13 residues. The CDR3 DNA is TGTGCCAGCAGTTACCTTGGAGCAAATGAGCAGTTCTTC. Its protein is CASSYLGANEQFF.

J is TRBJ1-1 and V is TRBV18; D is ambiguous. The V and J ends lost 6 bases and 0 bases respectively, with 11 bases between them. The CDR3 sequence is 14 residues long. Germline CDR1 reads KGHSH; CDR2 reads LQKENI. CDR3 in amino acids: CASSDNQVNTEAFF. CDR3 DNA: TGTGCCAGCTCCGATAACCAAGTGAACACTGAAGCTTTCTTT.

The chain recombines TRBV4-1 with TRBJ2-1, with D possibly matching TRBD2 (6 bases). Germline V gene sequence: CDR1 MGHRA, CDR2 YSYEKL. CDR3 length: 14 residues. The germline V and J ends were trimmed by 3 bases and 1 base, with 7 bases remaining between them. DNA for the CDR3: TGCGCCAGCAGCCACGCGGGGTCCTACAATGAGCAGTTCTTC. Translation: CASSHAGSYNEQFF.

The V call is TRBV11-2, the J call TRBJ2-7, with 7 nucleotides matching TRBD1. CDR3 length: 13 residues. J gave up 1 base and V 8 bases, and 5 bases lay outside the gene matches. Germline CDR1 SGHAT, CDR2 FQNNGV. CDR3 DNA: TGTGCCAGCGGAAGGGACAGATCCTACGAGCAGTACTTC. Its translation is CASGRDRSYEQYF.

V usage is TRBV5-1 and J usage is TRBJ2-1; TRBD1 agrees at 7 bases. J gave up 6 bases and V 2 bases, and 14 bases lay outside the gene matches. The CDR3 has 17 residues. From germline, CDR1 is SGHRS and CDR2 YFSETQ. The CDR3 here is CASSFSTGVIEGNEQFF. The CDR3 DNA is TGCGCCAGCAGCTTTTCCACAGGGGTCATCGAGGGCAATGAGCAGTTCTTC.

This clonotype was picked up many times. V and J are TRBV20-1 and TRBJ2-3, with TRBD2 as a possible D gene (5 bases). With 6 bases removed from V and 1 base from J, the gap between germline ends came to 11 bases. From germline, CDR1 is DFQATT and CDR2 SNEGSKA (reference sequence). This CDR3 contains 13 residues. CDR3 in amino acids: CSALFGGTDTQYF. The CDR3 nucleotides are TGCAGTGCCCTCTTCGGGGGCACAGATACGCAGTATTTT.

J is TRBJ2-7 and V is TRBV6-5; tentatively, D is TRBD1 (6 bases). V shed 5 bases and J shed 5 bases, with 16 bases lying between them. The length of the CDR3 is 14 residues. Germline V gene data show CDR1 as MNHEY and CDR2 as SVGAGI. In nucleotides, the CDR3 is TGTGCCAGCAGTACCCTTTTGGGGGCCCACGAGCAGTACGTC. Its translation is CASSTLLGAHEQYV.

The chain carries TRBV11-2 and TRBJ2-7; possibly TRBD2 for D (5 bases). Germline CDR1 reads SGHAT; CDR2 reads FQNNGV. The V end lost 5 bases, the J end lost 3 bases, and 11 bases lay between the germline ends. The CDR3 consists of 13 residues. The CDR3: CASSPGLVYEQYV. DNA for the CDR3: TGTGCCAGCAGCCCCGGACTGGTCTACGAGCAGTACGTC.

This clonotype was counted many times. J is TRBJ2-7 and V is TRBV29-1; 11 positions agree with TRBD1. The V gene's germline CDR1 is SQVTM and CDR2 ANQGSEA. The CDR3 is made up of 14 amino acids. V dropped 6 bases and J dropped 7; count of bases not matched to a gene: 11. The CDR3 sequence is CSVSPGQGAGEQYF. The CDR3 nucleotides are TGCAGCGTGTCCCCCGGACAGGGGGCGGGGGAGCAGTACTTC.

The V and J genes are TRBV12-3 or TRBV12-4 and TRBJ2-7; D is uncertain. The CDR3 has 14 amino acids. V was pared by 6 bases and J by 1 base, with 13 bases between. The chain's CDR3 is CASRPTLISYEQYF. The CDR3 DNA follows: TGTGCCAGCAGGCCAACCTTGATTTCCTACGAGCAGTACTTC.

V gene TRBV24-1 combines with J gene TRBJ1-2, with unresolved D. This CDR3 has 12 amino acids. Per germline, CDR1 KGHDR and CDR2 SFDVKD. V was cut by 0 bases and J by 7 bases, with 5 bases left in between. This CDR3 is CATSDLLGGYTF. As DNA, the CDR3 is TGTGCCACCAGTGATTTGCTAGGTGGCTACACCTTC.

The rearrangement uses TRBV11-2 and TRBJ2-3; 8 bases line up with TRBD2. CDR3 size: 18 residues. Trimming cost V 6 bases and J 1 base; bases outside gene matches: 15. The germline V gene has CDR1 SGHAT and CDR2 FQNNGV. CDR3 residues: CASSRTAVSGMRTDTQYF. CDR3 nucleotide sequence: TGTGCCAGCAGTCGAACGGCGGTTAGCGGGATGCGCACAGATACGCAGTATTTT. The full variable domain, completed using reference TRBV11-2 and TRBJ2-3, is EAGVAQSPRYKIIEKRQSVAFWCNPISGHATLYWYQQILGQGPKLLIQFQNNGVVDDSQLPKDRFSAERLKGVDSTLKIQPAKLEDSAVYLCASSRTAVSGMRTDTQYFGPGTRLTVL.

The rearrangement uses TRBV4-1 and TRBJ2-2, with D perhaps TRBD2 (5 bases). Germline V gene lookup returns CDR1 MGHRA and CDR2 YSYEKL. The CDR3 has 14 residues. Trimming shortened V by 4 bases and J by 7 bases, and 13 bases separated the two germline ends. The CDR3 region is CASSRGPDGGELFF. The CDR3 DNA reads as TGCGCCAGCAGCCGCGGGCCGGATGGCGGGGAGCTGTTTTTT.

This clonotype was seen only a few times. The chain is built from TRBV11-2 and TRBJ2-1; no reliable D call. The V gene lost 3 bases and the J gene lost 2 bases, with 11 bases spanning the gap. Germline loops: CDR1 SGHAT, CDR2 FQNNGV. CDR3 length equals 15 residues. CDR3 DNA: TGTGCCAGCAGCTTCGGGCTACGAACCTACAATGAGCAGTTCTTC. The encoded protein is CASSFGLRTYNEQFF.

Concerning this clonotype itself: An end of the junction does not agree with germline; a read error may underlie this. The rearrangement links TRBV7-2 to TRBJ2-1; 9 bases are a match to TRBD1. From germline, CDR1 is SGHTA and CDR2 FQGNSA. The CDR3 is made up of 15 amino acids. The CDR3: CASRLGQGRYNEQFF. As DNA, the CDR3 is TGTGCCAGCAGATTAGGACAGGGGAGGTACAATGAGCAGTTCTTC.

CDR3 coding DNA: TGTGCCAGCAAGGGAGGGGACAATGAGCAGTTCTTC. It yields the protein CASKGGDNEQFF. The J gene is TRBJ2-1, the V gene TRBV6-1; 7 bases are shared with TRBD2. This CDR3 has 12 residues. V was clipped by 7 bases and J by 5 bases; unmatched bases: 2. Germline V gene sequence: CDR1 MNHNS, CDR2 SASEGT.

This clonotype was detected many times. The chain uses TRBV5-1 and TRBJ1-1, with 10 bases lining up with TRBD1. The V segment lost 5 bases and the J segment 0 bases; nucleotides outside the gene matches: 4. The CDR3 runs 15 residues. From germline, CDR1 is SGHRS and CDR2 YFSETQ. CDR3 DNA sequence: TGCGCCAGCAGGGGGACAGGGGCCTTGAACACTGAAGCTTTCTTT. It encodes CASRGTGALNTEAFF.

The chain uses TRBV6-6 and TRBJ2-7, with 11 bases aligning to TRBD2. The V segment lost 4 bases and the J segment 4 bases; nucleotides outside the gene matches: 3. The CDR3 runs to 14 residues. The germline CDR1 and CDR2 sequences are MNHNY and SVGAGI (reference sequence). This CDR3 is CASSLTSGVYEQYV. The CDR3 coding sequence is TGTGCCAGCAGTTTGACTAGCGGGGTATACGAGCAGTACGTC.

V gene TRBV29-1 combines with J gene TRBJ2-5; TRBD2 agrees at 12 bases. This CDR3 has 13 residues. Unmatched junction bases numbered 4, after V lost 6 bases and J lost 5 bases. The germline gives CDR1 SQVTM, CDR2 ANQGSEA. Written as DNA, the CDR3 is TGCAGCGTACTAGCGGGAGGTCGGGAGACCCAGTACTTC. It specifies CSVLAGGRETQYF.

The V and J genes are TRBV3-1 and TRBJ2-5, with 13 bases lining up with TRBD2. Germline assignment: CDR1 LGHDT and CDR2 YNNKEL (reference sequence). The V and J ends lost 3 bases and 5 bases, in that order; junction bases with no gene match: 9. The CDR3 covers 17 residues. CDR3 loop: CASSQRRGTSGIETQYF. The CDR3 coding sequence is TGTGCCAGCAGCCAGAGGAGGGGGACTAGCGGGATTGAGACCCAGTACTTC.

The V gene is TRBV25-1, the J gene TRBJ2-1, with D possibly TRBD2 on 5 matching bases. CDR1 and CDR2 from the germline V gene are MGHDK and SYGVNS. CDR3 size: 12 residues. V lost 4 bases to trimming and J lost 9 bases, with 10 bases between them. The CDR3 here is CASSAGLSEQFF. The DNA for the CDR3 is TGTGCCAGCAGTGCCGGACTTTCTGAGCAGTTCTTC.

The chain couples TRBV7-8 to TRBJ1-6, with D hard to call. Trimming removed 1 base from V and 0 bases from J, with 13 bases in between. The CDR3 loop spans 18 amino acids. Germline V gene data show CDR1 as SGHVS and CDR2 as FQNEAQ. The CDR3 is CASSLVSSSSSYNSPLHF. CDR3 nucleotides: TGTGCCAGCAGCTTAGTGAGCTCATCAAGCTCCTATAATTCACCCCTCCACTTT.

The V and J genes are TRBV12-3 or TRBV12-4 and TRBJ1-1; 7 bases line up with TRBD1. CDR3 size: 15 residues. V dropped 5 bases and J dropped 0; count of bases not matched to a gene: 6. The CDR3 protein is CASSQPGQMNTEAFF. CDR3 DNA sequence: TGTGCCAGCAGTCAACCGGGACAGATGAACACTGAAGCTTTCTTT.

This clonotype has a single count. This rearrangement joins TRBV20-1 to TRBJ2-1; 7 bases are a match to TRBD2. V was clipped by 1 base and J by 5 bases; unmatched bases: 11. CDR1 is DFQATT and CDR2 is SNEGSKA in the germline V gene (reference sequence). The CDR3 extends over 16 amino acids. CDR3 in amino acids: CSARVWGGSTNNEQFF. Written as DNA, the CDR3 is TGCAGTGCTAGAGTATGGGGCGGGAGTACGAACAATGAGCAGTTCTTC.

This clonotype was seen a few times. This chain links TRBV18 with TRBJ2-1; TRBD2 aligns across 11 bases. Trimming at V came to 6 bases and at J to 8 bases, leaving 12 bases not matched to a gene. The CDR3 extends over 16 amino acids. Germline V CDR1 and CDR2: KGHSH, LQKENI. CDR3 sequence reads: CASSLLAGGPGDEQFF. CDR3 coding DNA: TGTGCCAGCTCCCTGCTAGCGGGAGGCCCGGGGGATGAGCAGTTCTTC.

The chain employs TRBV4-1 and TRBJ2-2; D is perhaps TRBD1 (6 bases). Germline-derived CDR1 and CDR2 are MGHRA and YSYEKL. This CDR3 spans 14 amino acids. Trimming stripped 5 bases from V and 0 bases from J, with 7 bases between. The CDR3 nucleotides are TGCGCCAGCAGCGACAGGTCGAACACCGGGGAGCTGTTTTTT. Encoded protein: CASSDRSNTGELFF.

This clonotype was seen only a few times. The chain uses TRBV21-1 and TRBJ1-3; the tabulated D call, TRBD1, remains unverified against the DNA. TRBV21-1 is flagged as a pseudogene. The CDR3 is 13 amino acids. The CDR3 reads CASSIHRRGTIYF. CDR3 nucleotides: TGTGCCAGCAGCATTCACAGAAGGGGCACCATATATTTT.

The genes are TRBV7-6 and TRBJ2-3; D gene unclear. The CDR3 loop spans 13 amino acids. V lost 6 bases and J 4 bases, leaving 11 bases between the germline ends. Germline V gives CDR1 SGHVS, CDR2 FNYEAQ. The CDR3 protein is CASSLIPADTQYF. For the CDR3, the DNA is TGTGCCAGCAGTCTAATACCGGCAGATACGCAGTATTTT.

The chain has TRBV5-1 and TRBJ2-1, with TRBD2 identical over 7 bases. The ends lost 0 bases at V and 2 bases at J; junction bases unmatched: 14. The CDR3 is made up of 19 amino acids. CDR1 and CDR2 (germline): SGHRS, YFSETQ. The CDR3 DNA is TGCGCCAGCAGCTTGGCCCTCCGGGGAGGGAGGGCCGCCTACAATGAGCAGTTCTTC. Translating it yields CASSLALRGGRAAYNEQFF.